This TCR beta chain was profiled in a study of cytotoxic CD8 clonotypes in ibrutinib-treated CLL. Study background: Samples averaged roughly 260,000 productive templates and 94,082 productive rearrangements.

This clone was observed a few times. Profiled with immunoSEQ multiplex PCR; TCRdb holds only in-frame clones, not every one. The sample yields roughly 160,000 clones, 70% to 85% seen once. The CDR3 length is 16 residues. Trimming took 4 bases from V and 3 from J, leaving 15 bases between them. Germline assignment: CDR1 LNHDA and CDR2 SQIVND (reference sequence). The clonotype comes from a human donor with chronic lymphocytic leukemia. The chain employs TRBV19 and TRBJ2-2; TRBD2 might be the D (6 bases). The sample consisted of PBMCs, taken after 12 months of ibrutinib treatment. The CDR3 protein is CASSTLAAPYTGELFF. DNA of the CDR3: TGTGCCAGTAGTACCTTAGCGGCCCCTTACACCGGGGAGCTGTTTTTT.